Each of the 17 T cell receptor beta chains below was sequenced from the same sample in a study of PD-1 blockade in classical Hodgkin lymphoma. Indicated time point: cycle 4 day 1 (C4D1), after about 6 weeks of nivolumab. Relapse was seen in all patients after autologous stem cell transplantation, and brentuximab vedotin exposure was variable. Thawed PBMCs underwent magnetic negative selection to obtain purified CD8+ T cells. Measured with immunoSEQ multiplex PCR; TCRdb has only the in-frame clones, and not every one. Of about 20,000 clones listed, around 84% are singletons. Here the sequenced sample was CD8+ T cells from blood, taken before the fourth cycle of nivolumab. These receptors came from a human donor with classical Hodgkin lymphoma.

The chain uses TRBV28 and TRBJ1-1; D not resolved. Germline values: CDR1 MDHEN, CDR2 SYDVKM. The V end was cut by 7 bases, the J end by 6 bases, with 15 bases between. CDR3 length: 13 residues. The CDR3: CASTPTAFAEAFF. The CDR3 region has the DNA TGTGCCAGCACCCCCACCGCTTTCGCTGAAGCTTTCTTT.

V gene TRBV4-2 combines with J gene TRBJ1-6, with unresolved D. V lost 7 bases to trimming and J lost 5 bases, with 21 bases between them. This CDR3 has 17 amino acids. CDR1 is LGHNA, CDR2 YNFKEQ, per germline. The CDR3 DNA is TGTGCCAGCATCGAAAACCGGCGGCAGGTGGATAATTCACCCCTCCACTTT. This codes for CASIENRRQVDNSPLHF.

The CDR3 here is CASRTLHGGHTEAFF. CDR3 in DNA: TGTGCCAGTAGAACCCTACACGGCGGGCACACTGAAGCTTTCTTT. The rearrangement links TRBV19 to TRBJ1-1; D gene uncertain. Trimming cost V 6 bases and J 3 bases, with 17 bases left between them. CDR3 length equals 15 residues. Per germline, CDR1 LNHDA and CDR2 SQIVND (reference sequence).

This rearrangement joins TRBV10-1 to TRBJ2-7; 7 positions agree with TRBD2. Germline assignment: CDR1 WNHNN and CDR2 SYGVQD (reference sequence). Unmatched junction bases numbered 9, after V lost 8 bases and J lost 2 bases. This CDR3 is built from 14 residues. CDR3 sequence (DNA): TGCGCCAGCCATAGAGCGGGGAGACCCTACGAGCAGTACTTC. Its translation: CASHRAGRPYEQYF.

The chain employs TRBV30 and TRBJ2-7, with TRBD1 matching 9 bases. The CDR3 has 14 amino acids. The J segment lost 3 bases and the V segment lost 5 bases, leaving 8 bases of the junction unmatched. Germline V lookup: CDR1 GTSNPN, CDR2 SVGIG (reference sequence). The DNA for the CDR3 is TGTGCCTGGTCCCCGGGACAGGGTTACTACGAGCAGTACTTC. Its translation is CAWSPGQGYYEQYF.

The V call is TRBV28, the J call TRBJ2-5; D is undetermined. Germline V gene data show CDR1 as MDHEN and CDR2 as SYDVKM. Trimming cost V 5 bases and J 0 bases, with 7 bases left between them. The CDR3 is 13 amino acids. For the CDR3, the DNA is TGTGCCAGCAGTCCAAGGGACCAAGAGACCCAGTACTTC. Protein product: CASSPRDQETQYF.

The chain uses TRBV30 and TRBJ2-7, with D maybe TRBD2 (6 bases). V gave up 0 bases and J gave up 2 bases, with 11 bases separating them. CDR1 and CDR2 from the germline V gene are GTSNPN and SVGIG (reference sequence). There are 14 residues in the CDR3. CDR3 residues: CAWSVRGSPYEQYF. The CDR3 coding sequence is TGTGCCTGGAGTGTACGGGGGTCCCCCTACGAGCAGTACTTC.

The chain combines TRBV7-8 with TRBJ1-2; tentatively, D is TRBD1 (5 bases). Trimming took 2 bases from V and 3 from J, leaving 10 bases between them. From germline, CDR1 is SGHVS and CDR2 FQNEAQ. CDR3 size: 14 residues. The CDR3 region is CASSLSQGYYGYTF. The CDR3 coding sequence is TGTGCCAGCAGCTTATCTCAGGGTTACTATGGCTACACCTTC.

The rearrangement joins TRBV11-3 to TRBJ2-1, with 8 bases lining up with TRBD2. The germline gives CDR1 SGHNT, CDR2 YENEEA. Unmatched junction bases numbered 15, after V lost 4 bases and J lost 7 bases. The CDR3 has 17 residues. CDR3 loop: CASSSGPPERGLNEQFF. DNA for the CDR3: TGTGCCAGCAGCTCCGGCCCTCCGGAGCGGGGGCTAAATGAGCAGTTCTTC.

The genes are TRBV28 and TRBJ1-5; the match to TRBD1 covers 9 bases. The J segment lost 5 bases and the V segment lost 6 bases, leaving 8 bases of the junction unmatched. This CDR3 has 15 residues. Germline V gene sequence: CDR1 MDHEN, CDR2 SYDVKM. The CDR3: CASSLRQGVDQPQHF. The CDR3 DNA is TGTGCCAGCAGCCTTCGACAGGGGGTAGATCAGCCCCAGCATTTT.

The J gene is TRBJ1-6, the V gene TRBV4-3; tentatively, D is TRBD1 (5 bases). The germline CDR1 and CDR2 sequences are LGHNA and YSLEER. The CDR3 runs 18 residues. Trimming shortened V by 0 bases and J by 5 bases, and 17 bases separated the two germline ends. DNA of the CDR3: TGCGCCAGCAGCCAAGACCTATTCGACAGAACAGATAATTCACCCCTCCACTTT. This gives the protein CASSQDLFDRTDNSPLHF.

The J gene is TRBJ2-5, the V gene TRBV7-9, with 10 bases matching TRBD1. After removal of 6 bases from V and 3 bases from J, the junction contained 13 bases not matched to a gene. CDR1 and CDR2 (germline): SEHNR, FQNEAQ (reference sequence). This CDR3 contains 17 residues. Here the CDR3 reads CASSTPLPGTGEETQYF. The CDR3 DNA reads TGTGCCAGCAGTACACCTTTACCCGGGACAGGGGAAGAGACCCAGTACTTC.

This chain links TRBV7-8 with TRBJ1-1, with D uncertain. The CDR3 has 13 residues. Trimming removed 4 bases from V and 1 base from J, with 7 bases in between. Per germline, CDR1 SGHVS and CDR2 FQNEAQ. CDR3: CASSSQPNTEAFF. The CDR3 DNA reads TGTGCCAGCAGCTCTCAGCCGAACACTGAAGCTTTCTTT.

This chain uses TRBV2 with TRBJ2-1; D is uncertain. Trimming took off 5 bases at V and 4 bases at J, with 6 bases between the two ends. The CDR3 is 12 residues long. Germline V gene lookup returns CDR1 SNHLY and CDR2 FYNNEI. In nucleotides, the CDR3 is TGTGCCAGCAGTAAGGGTTACAATGAGCAGTTCTTC. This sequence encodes CASSKGYNEQFF.

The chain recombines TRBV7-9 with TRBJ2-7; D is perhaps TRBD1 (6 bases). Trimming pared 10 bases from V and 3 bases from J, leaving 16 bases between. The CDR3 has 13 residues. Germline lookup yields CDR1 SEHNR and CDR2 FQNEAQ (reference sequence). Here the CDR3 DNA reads TGTGCCACTACACAGGGATCCCTCTACGAGCAGTACTTC. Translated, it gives CATTQGSLYEQYF.

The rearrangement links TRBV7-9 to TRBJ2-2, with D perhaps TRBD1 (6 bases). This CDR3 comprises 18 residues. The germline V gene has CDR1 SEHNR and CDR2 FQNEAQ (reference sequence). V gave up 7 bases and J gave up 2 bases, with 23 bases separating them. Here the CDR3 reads CASNNNLQGFPNTGELFF. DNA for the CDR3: TGTGCCAGCAACAATAACCTTCAGGGGTTCCCAAACACCGGGGAGCTGTTTTTT.

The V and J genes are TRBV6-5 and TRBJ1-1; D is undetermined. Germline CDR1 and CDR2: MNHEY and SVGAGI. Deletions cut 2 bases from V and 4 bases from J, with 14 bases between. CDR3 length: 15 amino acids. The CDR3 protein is CASSYPGPWGTEAFF. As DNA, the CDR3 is TGTGCCAGCAGTTACCCGGGCCCCTGGGGCACTGAAGCTTTCTTT.